The 25 T cell receptor beta chains given below trace back to one sample, sequenced in a study of shared clonotypes between healthy human individuals. The repertoire was sequenced with immunoSEQ multiplex PCR; TCRdb's copy has only in-frame clones and lacks some. The data show 2 million to 3 million clones, with under 95% seen just once and 0.36% held by the top ten. The sequenced sample was naive CD4+ T cells from PBMCs. Subset specified: CD45RA+ positively selected. Receptor source: a man aged 18 to 30 in good health. Some clones in this sample may be carry-over from other donors' samples.

The V and J genes are TRBV5-1 and TRBJ2-5; 12 nucleotides line up with TRBD2. The germline V gene has CDR1 SGHRS and CDR2 YFSETQ. J gave up 5 bases and V 2 bases, and 4 bases lay outside the gene matches. CDR3 length equals 15 residues. The CDR3 DNA sequence: TGCGCCAGCAGCTTTTCCCTAGCGGGAGGGGAGACCCAGTACTTC. It is translated as CASSFSLAGGETQYF.

The rearrangement joins TRBV27 to TRBJ2-1; 11 positions agree with TRBD2. Germline CDR1 is MNHEY and CDR2 is SMNVEV (reference sequence). J lost 11 bases, V lost 6 bases, and 12 bases had no gene match. CDR3 length: 15 amino acids. Here the CDR3 reads CASSTRLAGSVKQFF. In DNA form, the CDR3 reads TGTGCCAGCAGCACGCGACTAGCGGGGTCCGTTAAGCAGTTCTTC.

The chain has TRBV2 and TRBJ1-1; no reliable D call. Germline CDR1 and CDR2: SNHLY and FYNNEI. Between the trimmed V and J ends, which lost 5 bases and 5 bases, there was a span of 18 bases. This CDR3 is built from 15 residues. In nucleotides, the CDR3 is TGTGCCAGCAGTAGCGAGGGCACCCTGGGGACTGAAGCTTTCTTT. Translated: CASSSEGTLGTEAFF.

V and J are TRBV19 and TRBJ2-1; D might be TRBD2 (6 bases). Germline V gene lookup returns CDR1 LNHDA and CDR2 SQIVND (reference sequence). The germline V and J ends were trimmed by 7 bases and 10 bases, with 11 bases remaining between them. The CDR3 contains 11 residues. The CDR3 coding sequence is TGTGCCAGTACCCATCGGGGGGAGCAGTTCTTC. This translates into CASTHRGEQFF. The full variable domain, its missing parts supplied by reference TRBV19 and TRBJ2-1, is DGGITQSPKYLFRKEGQNVTLSCEQNLNHDAMYWYRQDPGQGLRLIYYSQIVNDFQKGDIAEGYSVSREKKESFPLTVTSAQKNPTAFYLCASTHRGEQFFGPGTRLTVL.

This clone came up once. This chain links TRBV28 with TRBJ1-1, with D perhaps TRBD1 (6 bases). Germline CDR1 reads MDHEN; CDR2 reads SYDVKM. Trimming shortened V by 6 bases and J by 0 bases, and 14 bases separated the two germline ends. The CDR3 consists of 15 residues. CDR3: CASRGADLMNTEAFF. DNA of the CDR3: TGTGCCAGCAGGGGGGCGGATCTTATGAACACTGAAGCTTTCTTT.

The chain carries TRBV28 and TRBJ1-2; TRBD1 aligns across 9 bases. The germline V gene encodes CDR1 MDHEN and CDR2 SYDVKM. The CDR3 spans 15 residues. The ends lost 3 bases at V and 8 bases at J; junction bases unmatched: 10. The CDR3 DNA is TGTGCCAGCAGTTTGATTCCCGGGACAGGGCCCGGCTACACCTTC. It is translated as CASSLIPGTGPGYTF.

V and J are TRBV5-1 and TRBJ2-1; D is perhaps TRBD1 or TRBD2 (5 bases each). The V end was cut by 1 base, the J end by 4 bases, with 21 bases between. Germline V gene sequence: CDR1 SGHRS, CDR2 YFSETQ. This CDR3 spans 18 amino acids. The CDR3 protein is CASSLPGPVGPGYNEQFF. In DNA, the CDR3 is TGCGCCAGCAGCTTGCCTGGACCAGTGGGACCGGGTTACAATGAGCAGTTCTTC. Supplemented by reference TRBV5-1 and TRBJ2-1, the full variable domain reads KAGVTQTPRYLIKTRGQQVTLSCSPISGHRSVSWYQQTPGQGLQFLFEYFSETQRNKGNFPGRFSGRQFSNSRSEMNVSTLELGDSALYLCASSLPGPVGPGYNEQFFGPGTRLTVL.

The rearrangement joins TRBV30 to TRBJ2-6; D call uncertain. Germline V lookup: CDR1 GTSNPN, CDR2 SVGIG (reference sequence). V shed 8 bases and J shed 4 bases, with 12 bases lying between them. CDR3 size: 13 residues. In DNA, the CDR3 is TGTGCCCAAGCAGGTAGGGGGGCCAACGTCCTGACTTTC. Its protein is CAQAGRGANVLTF.

The chain employs TRBV6-5 and TRBJ1-2; D not certain. Deletions cut 7 bases from V and 0 bases from J, with 12 bases between. The CDR3 loop spans 14 amino acids. Per the germline V gene, CDR1 is MNHEY and CDR2 is SVGAGI. The CDR3 here is CASTDRDSNYGYTF. DNA of the CDR3: TGTGCCAGCACCGACCGGGATTCTAACTATGGCTACACCTTC.

The table lists this clone with a few counts. The chain employs TRBV7-9 and TRBJ1-1, with D possibly TRBD1 on 5 matching bases. Germline CDR1 SEHNR, CDR2 FQNEAQ (reference sequence). V was shortened by 5 bases and J by 1 base, with 14 bases between the two germline ends. The CDR3 length is 15 residues. The CDR3 coding sequence is TGTGCCAGCAGCGTACGGGACGCAGGGAACACTGAAGCTTTCTTT. Translated: CASSVRDAGNTEAFF. Complete variable domain (other parts from reference TRBV7-9 and TRBJ1-1): DTGVSQNPRHKITKRGQNVTFRCDPISEHNRLYWYRQTLGQGPEFLTYFQNEAQLEKSRLLSDRFSAERPKGSFSTLEIQRTEQGDSAMYLCASSVRDAGNTEAFFGQGTRLTVV.

The V and J genes are TRBV5-1 and TRBJ2-5, with TRBD1 matching over 8 bases. The CDR3 has 17 residues. Trimming cost V 0 bases and J 5 bases; bases outside gene matches: 12. Per germline, CDR1 SGHRS and CDR2 YFSETQ. The CDR3: CASSLGAGQGAQETQYF. The CDR3 nucleotides are TGCGCCAGCAGCTTGGGGGCGGGGCAGGGGGCGCAGGAGACCCAGTACTTC.

V gene TRBV7-9 combines with J gene TRBJ2-1, with D possibly TRBD2 on 5 matching bases. The CDR3 spans 15 residues. V lost 4 bases to trimming and J lost 0 bases, with 10 bases between them. Germline V lookup: CDR1 SEHNR, CDR2 FQNEAQ (reference sequence). CDR3 nucleotides: TGTGCCAGCAGCTCGGCTCGGGGCTCCTACAATGAGCAGTTCTTC. It translates to CASSSARGSYNEQFF.

The chain links TRBV28 to TRBJ2-7; a possible D gene is TRBD1 (7 bases). CDR1 MDHEN and CDR2 SYDVKM come from the germline V gene. Trimming removed 2 bases from V and 3 bases from J, with 14 bases in between. There are 15 residues in the CDR3. The CDR3 here is CASSLGTVGGYEQYF. The CDR3 DNA is TGTGCCAGCAGTTTAGGGACAGTGGGGGGCTACGAGCAGTACTTC.

The chain is built from TRBV9 and TRBJ1-1, with D possibly TRBD1 on 5 matching bases. V was shortened by 3 bases and J by 3 bases, with 15 bases between the two germline ends. Per the germline V gene, CDR1 is SGDLS and CDR2 is YYNGEE. CDR3 length: 15 amino acids. This CDR3 is CASSALLTGHTEAFF. CDR3 DNA: TGTGCCAGCAGCGCACTGCTAACAGGACACACTGAAGCTTTCTTT.

The CDR3, as DNA: TGTGCCAGCAGCCCCGGATCGGAAGAGACCCAGTACTTC. Its translation is CASSPGSEETQYF. The chain uses TRBV5-4 and TRBJ2-5; no reliable D call. V lost 4 bases, J lost 3 bases, and 10 bases lay in between. The germline CDR1 and CDR2 sequences are SGHNT and YYREEE (reference sequence). The CDR3 totals 13 residues. Together with reference TRBV5-4 and TRBJ2-5, the CDR3 gives the full variable domain: ETGVTQSPTHLIKTRGQQVTLRCSSQSGHNTVSWYQQALGQGPQFIFQYYREEENGRGNFPPRFSGLQFPNYSSELNVNALELDDSALYLCASSPGSEETQYFGPGTRLLVL.

The J gene is TRBJ2-7, the V gene TRBV6-5; D is unclear. Trimming took off 0 bases at V and 3 bases at J, with 6 bases between the two ends. Germline CDR1 is MNHEY and CDR2 is SVGAGI. This CDR3 is 13 amino acids long. The CDR3 DNA reads TGTGCCAGCAGTTACTCGAGAGTCTACGAGCAGTACTTC. Translated: CASSYSRVYEQYF.

This chain uses TRBV6-1 with TRBJ2-1; D is ambiguous. The CDR3 spans 10 residues. V gave up 7 bases and J gave up 15 bases, with 13 bases separating them. Germline V gene lookup returns CDR1 MNHNS and CDR2 SASEGT. In DNA form, the CDR3 reads TGTGCCAGCACTGCAGCCCGACTGTTCTTC. Encoded protein: CASTAARLFF.

To note about this clone: Distinct nucleotide sequences in the sample also encode this CDR3. This CDR3 is CASSRDNNEKLFF. CDR3 coding DNA: TGTGCCAGCTCCCGCGACAATAATGAAAAACTGTTTTTT. The chain couples TRBV18 to TRBJ1-4; D gene unclear. V lost 6 bases to trimming and J lost 4 bases, with 9 bases between them. The CDR3 has 13 residues. Germline-derived CDR1 and CDR2 are KGHSH and LQKENI.

The rearrangement links TRBV30 to TRBJ1-5, with a possible D match to TRBD1 (6 bases). From germline, CDR1 is GTSNPN and CDR2 SVGIG (reference sequence). Trimming removed 1 base from V and 3 bases from J, with 7 bases in between. The CDR3 contains 13 residues. The CDR3 loop is CAWSGDINQPQHF. In nucleotides, the CDR3 is TGTGCCTGGAGTGGGGACATCAATCAGCCCCAGCATTTT.

Notes on this clone: Within the sample, other DNA sequences also encode this same CDR3. The chain employs TRBV28 and TRBJ1-1; TRBD1 is a possible D gene (5 bases). This CDR3 region has 14 residues. V gave up 8 bases and J gave up 0 bases, with 13 bases separating them. CDR1 MDHEN and CDR2 SYDVKM come from the germline V gene. The CDR3 sequence: CASRARGLNTEAFF. CDR3 in DNA: TGTGCCAGCCGCGCGCGGGGCTTGAACACTGAAGCTTTCTTT. The full variable domain, rest sourced from reference TRBV28 and TRBJ1-1, is DVKVTQSSRYLVKRTGEKVFLECVQDMDHENMFWYRQDPGLGLRLIYFSYDVKMKEKGDIPEGYSVSREKKERFSLILESASTNQTSMYLCASRARGLNTEAFFGQGTRLTVV.

The chain links TRBV7-2 to TRBJ2-3, with D perhaps matching TRBD2 (6 bases). Trimming stripped 6 bases from V and 4 bases from J, with 14 bases between. The germline CDR1 and CDR2 sequences are SGHTA and FQGNSA. This CDR3 region has 14 residues. The CDR3 region is CASRPEGRSDTQYF. In DNA, the CDR3 is TGTGCCAGCAGGCCGGAGGGCAGGTCAGATACGCAGTATTTT.

The chain employs TRBV6-5 and TRBJ1-4, with unresolved D. Looked up from germline, CDR1 is MNHEY and CDR2 is SVGAGI. Trimming cost V 8 bases and J 1 base, with 14 bases left between them. This CDR3 has 15 residues. CDR3: CASRRLTGTNEKLFF. The CDR3 DNA follows: TGTGCCAGCCGAAGATTGACTGGAACTAATGAAAAACTGTTTTTT.

This chain joins TRBV28 and TRBJ2-7; 12 nucleotides match TRBD2. V lost 7 bases, J lost 7 bases, and 11 bases stayed unmatched. The germline CDR1 and CDR2 sequences are MDHEN and SYDVKM. The CDR3 sequence is 15 residues long. DNA for the CDR3: TGTGCCAGCAACCCAGCCCTAGCGGGAGGGAGGGAGCAGTACTTC. Its translation is CASNPALAGGREQYF.

V and J are TRBV14 and TRBJ1-3; D is unresolved. The CDR3 is 16 amino acids. Trimming removed 1 base from V and 0 bases from J, with 10 bases in between. Germline-derived CDR1 and CDR2 are SGHDN and FVKESK. As DNA, the CDR3 is TGTGCCAGCAGCCAAGGACTGTTAAGCTCTGGAAACACCATATATTTT. It specifies CASSQGLLSSGNTIYF.

The chain carries TRBV10-3 and TRBJ2-2; TRBD1 is a possible D gene (5 bases). The CDR3 extends over 15 amino acids. Germline lookup yields CDR1 ENHRY and CDR2 SYGVKD. The V gene lost 4 bases and the J gene lost 4 bases, with 13 bases spanning the gap. This CDR3 reads CAISGWGVSTGELFF. The CDR3 DNA sequence: TGTGCCATCAGTGGGTGGGGCGTTAGCACCGGGGAGCTGTTTTTT.